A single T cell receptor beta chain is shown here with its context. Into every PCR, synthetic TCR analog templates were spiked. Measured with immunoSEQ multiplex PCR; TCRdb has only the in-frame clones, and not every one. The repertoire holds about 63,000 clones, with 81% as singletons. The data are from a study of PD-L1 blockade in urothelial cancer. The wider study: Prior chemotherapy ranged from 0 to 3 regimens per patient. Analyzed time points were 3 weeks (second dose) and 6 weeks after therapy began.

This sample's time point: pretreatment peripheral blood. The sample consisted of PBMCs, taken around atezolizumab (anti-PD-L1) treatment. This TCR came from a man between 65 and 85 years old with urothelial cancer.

The CDR3 DNA reads TGTGCCAGCAGCCGGGACAGGGCTTCACCCCTCCACTTT. This codes for CASSRDRASPLHF. The J gene is TRBJ1-6, the V gene TRBV6-1; TRBD1 agrees at 9 bases. V lost 6 bases, J lost 9 bases, and 3 bases stayed unmatched. The CDR3 length is 13 residues. Germline V gene data show CDR1 as MNHNS and CDR2 as SASEGT.